Described below is a single T cell receptor beta chain sequence and its context. This entry comes from a study of control samples from healthy donors and cancer patients. With 10 bases removed from V and 5 bases from J, the gap between germline ends came to 18 bases. The CDR3 has 13 amino acids. Germline assignment: CDR1 LNHDA and CDR2 SQIVND (reference sequence). This table comes from immunoSEQ multiplex PCR, and its TCRdb copy is limited to in-frame clones, with some not included. The sample has about 130,000 clones, 85% to 95% seen once. The specimen was PBMCs. The receptor's source is a man aged 60 to 69 with colorectal cancer. The chain uses TRBV19 and TRBJ2-7; perhaps TRBD2 as D (7 bases). CDR3 region: CATEEGGGNEQYF. The CDR3 coding sequence is TGTGCCACCGAGGAGGGGGGAGGGAACGAGCAGTACTTC.